This T cell receptor (beta chain) was documented in a study of cytomegalovirus exposure and HLA in healthy donors. Study observations and caveats: In a later analysis, an Asian-associated ancestry cluster reportedly showed fewer N-insertions than the 666-donor mean.

About this clone: No antigen is known for it.

Use of 60 Vbeta and 13 Jbeta primers characterized the PCR. Clones were sequenced by immunoSEQ multiplex PCR, and TCRdb holds only the in-frame ones, with some missing. The sample shows over 130,000 clones, 80% of them seen only once. The germline CDR1 and CDR2 sequences are SQVTM and ANQGSEA. CDR3 length: 15 amino acids. V dropped 0 bases and J dropped 6; count of bases not matched to a gene: 6. The source is a female donor in good health and CMV-seronegative. The gene calls are TRBV29-1 and TRBJ2-3; 10 positions agree with TRBD1. The source material was PBMCs. In DNA form, the CDR3 reads TGCAGCGTTGAAGACCGGGACAGGGGTCCTGATACGCAGTATTTT. It translates to CSVEDRDRGPDTQYF.